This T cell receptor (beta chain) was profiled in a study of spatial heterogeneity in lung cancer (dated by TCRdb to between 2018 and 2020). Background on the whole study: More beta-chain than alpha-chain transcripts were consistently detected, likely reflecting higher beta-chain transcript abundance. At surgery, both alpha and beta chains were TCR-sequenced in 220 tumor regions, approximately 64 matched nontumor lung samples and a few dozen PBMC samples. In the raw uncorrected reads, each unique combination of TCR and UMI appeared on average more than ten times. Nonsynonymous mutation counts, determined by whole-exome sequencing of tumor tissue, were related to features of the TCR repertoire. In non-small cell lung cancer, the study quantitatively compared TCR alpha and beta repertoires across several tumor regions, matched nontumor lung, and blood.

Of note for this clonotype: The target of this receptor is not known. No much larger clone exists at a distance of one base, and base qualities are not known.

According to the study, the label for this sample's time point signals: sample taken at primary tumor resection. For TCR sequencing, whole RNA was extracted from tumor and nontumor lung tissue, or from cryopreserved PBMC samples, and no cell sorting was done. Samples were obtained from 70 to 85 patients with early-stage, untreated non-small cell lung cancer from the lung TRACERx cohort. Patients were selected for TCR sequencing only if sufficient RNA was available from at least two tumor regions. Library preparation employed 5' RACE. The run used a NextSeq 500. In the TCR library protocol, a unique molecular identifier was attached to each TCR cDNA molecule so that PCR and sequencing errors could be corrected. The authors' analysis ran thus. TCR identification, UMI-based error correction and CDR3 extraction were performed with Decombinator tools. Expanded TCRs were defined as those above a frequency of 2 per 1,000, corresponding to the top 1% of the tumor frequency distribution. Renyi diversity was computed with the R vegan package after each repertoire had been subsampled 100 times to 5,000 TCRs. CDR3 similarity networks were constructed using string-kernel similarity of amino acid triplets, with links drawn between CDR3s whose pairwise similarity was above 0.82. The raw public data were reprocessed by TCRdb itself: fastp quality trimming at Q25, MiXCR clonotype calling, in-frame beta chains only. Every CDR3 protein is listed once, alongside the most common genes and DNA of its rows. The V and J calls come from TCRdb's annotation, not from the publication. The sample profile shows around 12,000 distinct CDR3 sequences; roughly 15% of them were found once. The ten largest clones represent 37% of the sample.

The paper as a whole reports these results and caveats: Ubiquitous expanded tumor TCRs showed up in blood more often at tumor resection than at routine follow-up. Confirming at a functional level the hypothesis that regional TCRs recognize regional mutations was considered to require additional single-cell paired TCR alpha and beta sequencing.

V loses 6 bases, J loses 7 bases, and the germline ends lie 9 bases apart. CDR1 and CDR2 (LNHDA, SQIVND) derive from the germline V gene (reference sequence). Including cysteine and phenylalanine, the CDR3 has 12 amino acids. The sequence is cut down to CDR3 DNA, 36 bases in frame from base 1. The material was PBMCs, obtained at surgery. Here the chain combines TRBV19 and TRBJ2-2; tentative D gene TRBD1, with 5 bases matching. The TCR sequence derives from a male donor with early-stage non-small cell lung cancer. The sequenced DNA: TGTGCCAGTAGCTCAGGGTACGGGGAGCTGTTTTTT. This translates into CASSSGYGELFF.